A single sample gave rise to the 18 T cell receptor beta chains below, sequenced in a study of blood T cell repertoires in COVID-19. Method: immunoSEQ multiplex PCR; TCRdb's copy keeps in-frame clones and lacks some. The sample includes 20,000 to 25,000 clones, around 86% of them seen just once. Specimen: peripheral blood. All receptors come from a woman older than 75 with acute or convalescent COVID-19.

The chain uses TRBV27 and TRBJ2-5, with D perhaps matching TRBD2 (6 bases). The CDR3 is 14 amino acids. Between the trimmed V and J ends, which lost 6 bases and 3 bases, there was a span of 14 bases. CDR1 is MNHEY, CDR2 SMNVEV, per germline (reference sequence). CDR3 coding DNA: TGTGCCAGCAGCTTGCTAACGGGAGAAGAGACCCAGTACTTC. As protein: CASSLLTGEETQYF.

The chain couples TRBV5-1 to TRBJ1-3, with D tentatively TRBD1 (6 bases). Per the germline V gene, CDR1 is SGHRS and CDR2 is YFSETQ. V dropped 3 bases and J dropped 3 bases, with 10 bases sitting between them. CDR3 length: 14 amino acids. The CDR3 here is CASSWGTLGNTIYF. The CDR3 DNA reads as TGCGCCAGCAGCTGGGGGACACTTGGAAACACCATATATTTT. Drawing the rest from reference TRBV5-1 and TRBJ1-3, the complete variable domain is KAGVTQTPRYLIKTRGQQVTLSCSPISGHRSVSWYQQTPGQGLQFLFEYFSETQRNKGNFPGRFSGRQFSNSRSEMNVSTLELGDSALYLCASSWGTLGNTIYFGEGSWLTVV.

V usage is TRBV5-6 and J usage is TRBJ1-5; D may be TRBD1 (5 bases). The CDR3 covers 13 residues. Trimming took 4 bases from V and 8 from J, leaving 13 bases between them. Germline V lookup: CDR1 SGHDT, CDR2 YYEEEE. CDR3 nucleotide sequence: TGTGCCAGCAGCCCCGCGGGAGGGGAGCCCCAGCATTTT. It yields the protein CASSPAGGEPQHF.

The chain carries TRBV10-3 and TRBJ2-7, with TRBD2 matching over 9 bases. V dropped 7 bases and J dropped 7; count of bases not matched to a gene: 8. The CDR3 has 13 amino acids. CDR1 is ENHRY, CDR2 SYGVKD, per germline. DNA of the CDR3: TGTGCCATCACCCCGACTAGCGGCTATGAGCAGTACTTC. It specifies CAITPTSGYEQYF.

This clone turned up a few times. This chain joins TRBV12-3 or TRBV12-4 and TRBJ1-2; D is possibly TRBD1 (6 bases). The CDR3 has 13 residues. V was pared by 7 bases and J by 4 bases, with 13 bases between. This CDR3 reads CASTRTETYGYTF. The CDR3 nucleotides are TGTGCCAGCACCCGGACAGAAACCTATGGCTACACCTTC.

The chain combines TRBV3-1 (or the pseudogene TRBV3-2) with TRBJ1-1, with a tentative D call TRBD1 (5 bases). Trimming removed 0 bases at V and 1 base at J, with 12 bases between. Per the germline V gene, CDR1 is LGHDT and CDR2 is YNNKEL (reference sequence). The CDR3 loop spans 16 amino acids. CDR3 DNA sequence: TGTGCCAGCAGCCAAGAGGCACTGACAGCGAACACTGAAGCTTTCTTT. It encodes CASSQEALTANTEAFF.

The chain recombines TRBV19 with TRBJ1-1; perhaps TRBD1 as D (6 bases). V was clipped by 5 bases and J by 1 base, with 14 bases between them. The germline gives CDR1 LNHDA, CDR2 SQIVND (reference sequence). CDR3 length equals 15 residues. The CDR3: CASSRDTYPNTEAFF. In nucleotides, the CDR3 is TGTGCCAGTAGTCGGGACACCTATCCGAACACTGAAGCTTTCTTT.

The rearrangement joins TRBV28 to TRBJ1-3; no firm D call. Trimming removed 3 bases from V and 0 bases from J, with 12 bases in between. The CDR3 sequence is 16 residues long. Germline loops: CDR1 MDHEN, CDR2 SYDVKM. The CDR3 sequence: CASSFGRTSSGNTIYF. In DNA form, the CDR3 reads TGTGCCAGCAGTTTCGGCCGAACTAGCTCTGGAAACACCATATATTTT.

A single count supports this clone. The chain is built from TRBV4-1 and TRBJ2-5; 7 bases agree with TRBD1. CDR1 is MGHRA, CDR2 YSYEKL, per germline. The CDR3 runs to 17 residues. V lost 0 bases and J lost 5; bases outside the gene matches: 12. CDR3 sequence: CASSQERHRQGGETQYF. Here the CDR3 DNA reads TGCGCCAGCAGCCAAGAGCGCCACAGACAGGGCGGGGAGACCCAGTACTTC.

This clone showed up just a few times. CDR3 residues: CASSLDRYEQYF. CDR3 DNA: TGTGCCAGCAGCTTAGACCGCTACGAGCAGTACTTC. The chain has TRBV11-3 and TRBJ2-7, with unresolved D. Germline V gives CDR1 SGHNT, CDR2 YENEEA. V shed 0 bases and J shed 3 bases, with 3 bases lying between them. This CDR3 contains 12 residues.

The rearrangement links TRBV24-1 to TRBJ2-2; D is ambiguous. Germline V gives CDR1 KGHDR, CDR2 SFDVKD. CDR3 length: 16 amino acids. V lost 3 bases and J lost 0, with 10 bases in between. CDR3 DNA sequence: TGTGCCACCAGTGATAGTGCTCACTCGAACACCGGGGAGCTGTTTTTT. Protein sequence: CATSDSAHSNTGELFF.

The chain uses TRBV9 and TRBJ1-1; possible D gene TRBD1, 6 bases. V lost 4 bases, J lost 2 bases, and 12 bases lay in between. The CDR3 covers 14 residues. CDR1 and CDR2 (germline): SGDLS, YYNGEE. CDR3: CASSPDRLNTEAFF. The CDR3 DNA is TGTGCCAGCAGCCCCGACAGGCTTAACACTGAAGCTTTCTTT.

The chain has TRBV2 and TRBJ1-5; 7 bases are shared with TRBD1. Trimming removed 7 bases from V and 0 bases from J; junction bases left unmatched: 9. The germline CDR1 and CDR2 sequences are SNHLY and FYNNEI. CDR3 length equals 16 residues. DNA of the CDR3: TGTGCCAGCACTCCCCGCCGGGACAGTAGCAATCAGCCCCAGCATTTT. It yields the protein CASTPRRDSSNQPQHF.

The table lists this clone with a few counts. The chain uses TRBV9 and TRBJ2-1; D perhaps matches TRBD1 (5 bases). Trimming took off 0 bases at V and 10 bases at J, with 17 bases between the two ends. The CDR3 is made up of 15 amino acids. Germline V gene sequence: CDR1 SGDLS, CDR2 YYNGEE. CDR3 DNA: TGTGCCAGCAGCGTAGAGGACAATCGACTTTGGGAGCAGTTCTTC. Translating gives CASSVEDNRLWEQFF.

This sequence joins TRBV19 and TRBJ1-4; a possible D gene is TRBD1 (6 bases). Germline V gene lookup returns CDR1 LNHDA and CDR2 SQIVND (reference sequence). This CDR3 is 18 amino acids long. Trimming left V 1 base short and J 10 bases short, with 25 bases between. In DNA form, the CDR3 reads TGTGCCAGTAGTATAGCCCCCCCTGGCAGGGGCGCAGGTGGAAAACTGTTTTTT. The encoded protein is CASSIAPPGRGAGGKLFF.

The J gene is TRBJ2-3, the V gene TRBV5-1, with TRBD2 identical over 10 bases. The CDR3 contains 17 residues. V lost 0 bases, J lost 6 bases, and 10 bases stayed unmatched. CDR1 and CDR2 from the germline V gene are SGHRS and YFSETQ. CDR3 bases: TGCGCCAGCAGCTTGGGAGCTAGCGGGAGAAGTGGGGATACGCAGTATTTT. It is translated as CASSLGASGRSGDTQYF.

The chain couples TRBV6-6 to TRBJ2-7, with TRBD1 matching 8 bases. Germline CDR1 and CDR2: MNHNY and SVGAGI (reference sequence). V was pared by 4 bases and J by 6 bases, with 2 bases of the junction left unmatched. The CDR3 contains 12 residues. CDR3 sequence reads: CASSLQGGEQYF. CDR3 sequence (DNA): TGTGCCAGCAGTTTACAGGGGGGCGAGCAGTACTTC.

This chain connects TRBV18 to TRBJ2-7, with 12 bases aligning to TRBD1. Germline-derived CDR1 and CDR2 are KGHSH and LQKENI. V lost 9 bases to trimming and J lost 7 bases; unmatched junction nucleotides: 7. CDR3 length equals 13 residues. The CDR3 nucleotides read TGTGCCAGTCGGGACAGGGGGCAAGAGGAGCAGTACTTC. Translation gives CASRDRGQEEQYF. The whole variable domain, remainder taken from reference TRBV18 and TRBJ2-7, is NAGVMQNPRHLVRRRGQEARLRCSPMKGHSHVYWYRQLPEEGLKFMVYLQKENIIDESGMPKERFSAEFPKEGPSILRIQQVVRGDSAAYFCASRDRGQEEQYFGPGTRLTVT.